This T cell receptor beta chain was recorded in a study of cytomegalovirus exposure and HLA in healthy donors. Overall study: Samples from HLA-typed donors yielded approximately 80 million unique TCRs in an early data release. Whole-study results and caveats: Association of a missense DCLRE1C variant with TCR beta V- and J-gene trimming was reported in a later analysis.

It was with 60 Vbeta and 13 Jbeta primers that the PCR ran. Method: immunoSEQ multiplex PCR; TCRdb's copy keeps in-frame clones and lacks some. The sample consists of around 150,000 clones, roughly 80% of them appearing once. Trimming at V came to 4 bases and at J to 6 bases, leaving 9 bases not matched to a gene. From germline, CDR1 is SGHNT and CDR2 YYREEE (reference sequence). This CDR3 is 16 amino acids long. As for this clone: Antigen: not known.

Everyone who donated was a healthy bone marrow donor. Sequences were obtained from PBMCs. The receptor comes from a young man in good health and CMV-seropositive. The V call is TRBV5-4, the J call TRBJ2-1; 11 bases line up with TRBD1. Here the CDR3 reads CASSGPLGTGGNEQFF. The CDR3 DNA reads as TGTGCCAGCAGCGGACCCCTCGGGACAGGGGGCAATGAGCAGTTCTTC. Looking up the rest from reference TRBV5-4 and TRBJ2-1 gives the full variable domain: ETGVTQSPTHLIKTRGQQVTLRCSSQSGHNTVSWYQQALGQGPQFIFQYYREEENGRGNFPPRFSGLQFPNYSSELNVNALELDDSALYLCASSGPLGTGGNEQFFGPGTRLTVL.